These 5 T cell receptor beta chains were sequenced from one sample in a study of cytomegalovirus exposure and HLA in healthy donors. With 60 Vbeta and 13 Jbeta primers, the PCR was carried out. Clones were sequenced by immunoSEQ multiplex PCR, and TCRdb holds only the in-frame ones, with some missing. The table has some 130,000 clones, around 79% seen once. The specimen sequenced was PBMCs. The receptors originated from a man aged 35-49 years in good health and CMV-seropositive.

The chain employs TRBV7-6 and TRBJ1-2; D uncertain. V was pared by 3 bases and J by 7 bases, with 15 bases between. CDR1 and CDR2 from the germline V gene are SGHVS and FNYEAQ. The CDR3 has 14 amino acids. The CDR3 sequence is CASSFNPGVGGYTF. CDR3 DNA: TGTGCCAGCAGCTTTAATCCGGGAGTAGGTGGCTACACCTTC. Drawing the rest from reference TRBV7-6 and TRBJ1-2, the complete variable domain is GAGVSQSPRYKVTKRGQDVALRCDPISGHVSLYWYRQALGQGPEFLTYFNYEAQQDKSGLPNDRFSAERPEGSISTLTIQRTEQRDSAMYRCASSFNPGVGGYTFGSGTRLTVV.

The gene calls are TRBV30 and TRBJ2-3, with 7 nucleotides matching TRBD1. The CDR3 runs to 15 residues. CDR1 is GTSNPN and CDR2 is SVGIG in the germline V gene (reference sequence). With 4 bases clipped from V and 4 bases from J, the junction kept 11 bases outside the gene matches. In DNA form, the CDR3 reads TGTGCCTGGACCTCGGGACAGCCCAACGCAGATACGCAGTATTTT. Amino acids: CAWTSGQPNADTQYF.

The chain employs TRBV19 and TRBJ2-3; perhaps TRBD2 as D (6 bases). Trimming took 1 base from V and 8 from J, leaving 22 bases between them. Looked up from germline, CDR1 is LNHDA and CDR2 is SQIVND (reference sequence). The CDR3 is made up of 17 amino acids. For the CDR3, the DNA is TGTGCCAGTAGTATAGGGGGCTACGCGGGAAGATTGATTACGCAGTATTTT. Residues: CASSIGGYAGRLITQYF. Drawing the rest from reference TRBV19 and TRBJ2-3, the complete variable domain is DGGITQSPKYLFRKEGQNVTLSCEQNLNHDAMYWYRQDPGQGLRLIYYSQIVNDFQKGDIAEGYSVSREKKESFPLTVTSAQKNPTAFYLCASSIGGYAGRLITQYFGPGTRLTVL.

The CDR3 region has the DNA TGTGCCAGCAGCTTAGGTGAATACGCCTTGCTGGAGGGCTACACCTTC. This codes for CASSLGEYALLEGYTF. V is TRBV5-4 and J is TRBJ1-2; no definite D call. This CDR3 is 16 amino acids long. Germline lookup yields CDR1 SGHNT and CDR2 YYREEE (reference sequence). The ends were cut back, 2 bases at V and 8 bases at J, with 22 bases in the middle. The variable domain in full, completed from reference TRBV5-4 and TRBJ1-2, reads ETGVTQSPTHLIKTRGQQVTLRCSSQSGHNTVSWYQQALGQGPQFIFQYYREEENGRGNFPPRFSGLQFPNYSSELNVNALELDDSALYLCASSLGEYALLEGYTFGSGTRLTVV.

A few counts support this clone. As DNA, the CDR3 is TGTGCCAGCAGTAAGAACAGGGGAGACGGTTCACCCCTCCACTTT. Its protein product is CASSKNRGDGSPLHF. The rearrangement links TRBV7-2 to TRBJ1-6; 7 positions agree with TRBD1. The germline gives CDR1 SGHTA, CDR2 FQGNSA. This CDR3 contains 15 residues. Trimming at V came to 6 bases and at J to 9 bases, leaving 11 bases not matched to a gene.